This entry features one T cell receptor delta chain sequence. No cognate antigen has been identified for it. TCRdb's protein for this DNA is that of a much larger clone and differs from the translation at residue 9, likely a read error; the protein shown is the DNA translation. The data were obtained in a study of Vγ9Vδ2 T cells in congenital toxoplasmosis (dated by TCRdb to about 2021). Background on the whole study: The diagnosis of congenital toxoplasmosis relied on IgG, IgM and IgA serology, Western blot and an in-house interferon-gamma release assay. In this study, researchers looked at the gamma and delta chain CDR3 repertoires of sorted blood gammadelta T cells, comparing infants congenitally infected with T. gondii against uninfected infants. At 2 months, TCR sequencing included 5 infected and some eleven uninfected infants, and at 1 year it included 3 infected and 4 uninfected infants. Repertoires were sequenced from infants at 2 months after birth and at 1 year of age.

Paper-wide results and their limitations: Two months was the earliest age with enough suitable sample material for TCR repertoire analysis, so newborn repertoires were not sequenced. At 2 months, infected infants appeared to have fewer N additions in TRGV9 and TRDV2 CDR3s than uninfected infants, particularly in TRDV2-TRDJ1 sequences. Both infected and uninfected infants showed a high prevalence of a public TRGV9 clonotype. In roughly 2-month-old infants, germline-encoded fetal-type TRDV2 CDR3 sequences seemed to be more common in infected than in uninfected infants, which suggests a footprint of in utero expansion. The repertoire differences between infected and uninfected infants were less clear at 1 year of age than at 2 months.

As encoded in the germline V gene, CDR1 is GEAIGNYY while CDR2 is EKD. The CDR3 measures 19 amino acids from cysteine to phenylalanine. Only the CDR3 DNA stays, 57 bases, in frame from base 1. A distance of 23 bases separates the germline ends of V and J, which lose 0 bases and 1 base respectively. Template-switch reverse transcription with SuperScript II was used to generate cDNA, with TRGC- and TRDC-specific primers combined in a single tube. The TRGC primer was designed so that it would bind both of the constant genes TRGC1 and TRGC2. TRG and TRD amplification used the KAPA Real-Time Library Amplification Kit, with AMPure XP bead purification between steps. Index PCR with the Nextera XT Index Kit was used to attach the Illumina sequencing adapters. An Illumina MiSeq running the V2 300 kit was used to sequence the TRG and TRD amplicons, producing 150 bp paired-end reads. As for how the authors treated the data: Before any further analysis, FastQC version 0.11.8 was used to check read quality. With MiXCR version 3.0.3, reads were aligned to GenBank TRG or TRD reference genes and CDR3 sequences were built. Default MiXCR settings were used with one exception: TRDD gene segments were assembled from 3 consecutive nucleotides instead of 5. N additions, CDR3 length, J segment length and clonotype sharing between samples were calculated with VDJtools version 1.2.1. CDR3 sequences that were out of frame or contained stop codons were removed from the analysis. Infant repertoires were compared for overlap with previously published fetal, cord blood and adult blood Vgamma9Vdelta2 repertoires. TCRdb reprocessed the public reads with the caller CATT; rows with the same DNA were merged afterwards. The V and J calls were determined by TCRdb, not by the authors. Counted in this sample were several hundred delta-chain clones; 25% to 30% of them appeared once. The ten largest clones take up around a quarter of the sample.

The same treatment, consisting of spiramycin and/or pyrimethamine plus sulfadiazine plus folinic acid, was given to the mothers of both infected and uninfected infants. All infants, both infected and uninfected, were delivered at term after more than 37 weeks of gestation. Approximately 0.92 mL of blood was processed into PBMCs by Lymphoprep gradient centrifugation, after which the PBMCs were cryopreserved in liquid nitrogen and shipped to Belgium. Thawed PBMCs were labeled with Zombie NIR viability dye and stained with CD3, TCR gammadelta, Vgamma9 and Vdelta2 antibodies. Sorting of CD3+ TCRgammadelta+ T cells was performed on a FACSAria III, with a mean purity of around 98%. For each sample, RNA was extracted from approximately 10,000 sorted gammadelta T cells with the RNeasy Micro Kit. Each infant was born to a mother who had been enrolled with a primary T. gondii infection during pregnancy. Peripheral blood samples from the infants were taken at an outpatient microbiology and virology center in Pavia, Italy.

Material for sequencing was gamma-delta T cells from blood. Rearrangement joined TRDV2 to TRDJ1, and the D gene may be TRDD3, 6 bases matching. As TCRdb names no J gene, one was assigned here on the basis of a DNA match to germline. This sequence was found in a child under 10 years old born to a mother with Toxoplasma gondii infection during pregnancy, either congenitally infected or uninfected (not recorded which). DNA sequence: TGTGCCTGTGACACCGTGACTCATATTTTAGGGGATGGCACCGATAAACTCATCTTT. The encoded protein is CACDTVTHILGDGTDKLIF.